One sample yielded the 17 T cell receptor beta chains listed below, sequenced in a study of PD-L1 blockade in urothelial cancer (dated 2017 in TCRdb). Library generation was performed with the immunoSEQ multiplex PCR assay. TCRdb's version of the immuneACCESS table is confined to in-frame rearrangements and falls short of the full clone set. An unresolved V gene accounts for under half of the shortfall where checked; the remainder is of unknown origin. In all, the sample holds roughly 45,000 clones, and 70% to 90% of those were seen once. The ten largest clones represent approximately 7.1% of the sample. This sample comprised PBMCs, obtained around atezolizumab (anti-PD-L1) treatment. The receptors come from a man aged 55 to 70 with urothelial cancer.

The chain couples TRBV15 to TRBJ1-4; TRBD1 is a possible D gene (6 bases). V was pared by 1 base and J by 4 bases, with 16 bases between. The germline CDR1 and CDR2 sequences are LNHNV and YYDKDF (reference sequence). The CDR3 loop spans 17 amino acids. CDR3 protein: CATSRVGGGGGNEKLFF. The CDR3 DNA reads TGTGCCACCAGCAGAGTTGGCGGGGGCGGGGGTAATGAAAAACTGTTTTTT.

This clone was counted a single time. V usage is TRBV6-5 and J usage is TRBJ1-4; 7 bases fit TRBD1. The V and J ends lost 0 bases and 10 bases, in that order; junction bases with no gene match: 8. Germline V gene lookup returns CDR1 MNHEY and CDR2 SVGAGI. CDR3 length: 15 residues. Here the CDR3 DNA reads TGTGCCAGCAGTTACTCGAGTCTCCAGGGGGGAAAACTGTTTTTT. Translated: CASSYSSLQGGKLFF.

V and J are TRBV7-3 and TRBJ2-2, with D possibly being TRBD2 (5 bases). The length of the CDR3 is 17 residues. Per germline, CDR1 SGHTA and CDR2 FQGTGA. Trimming shortened V by 4 bases and J by 6 bases, and 21 bases separated the two germline ends. This CDR3 reads CASSYSALSQRPGELFF. CDR3 DNA sequence: TGTGCCAGCAGCTATAGCGCCCTGAGCCAGCGGCCCGGGGAGCTGTTTTTT.

The chain is built from TRBV7-6 and TRBJ2-2; 9 bases are a match to TRBD1. Looked up from germline, CDR1 is SGHVS and CDR2 is FNYEAQ. CDR3 length: 16 amino acids. V lost 2 bases and J lost 7; bases outside the gene matches: 8. The CDR3 nucleotides read TGTGCCAGCAGCTTACCGGGACAGGGCCCGGTCGGGGAGCTGTTTTTT. Amino acids: CASSLPGQGPVGELFF.

The V call is TRBV4-1, the J call TRBJ2-3; the match to TRBD2 covers 8 bases. This CDR3 is 13 amino acids long. J was trimmed by 11 bases and V by 4 bases; bases with no gene match: 8. Germline V CDR1 and CDR2: MGHRA, YSYEKL. In DNA, the CDR3 is TGCGCCAGCAGCCGAGATGGGACTAGAGGGCAGTATTTT. This encodes CASSRDGTRGQYF.

In this sample, this clone turned up once. CDR3 in amino acids: CASSQVTSGGPLAKNIQYF. In DNA, the CDR3 is TGCGCCAGCAGCCAGGTGACTAGCGGGGGGCCCTTAGCCAAAAACATTCAGTACTTC. The gene calls are TRBV4-1 and TRBJ2-4; 13 bases are a match to TRBD2. The trim removed 3 bases at V and 0 bases at J, leaving 8 bases unmatched. The CDR3 length is 19 residues. The germline V gene has CDR1 MGHRA and CDR2 YSYEKL.

CDR3 sequence: CASSLLGANRGNTIYF. The CDR3 coding sequence is TGTGCCAGCAGTTTACTGGGGGCCAATCGTGGAAACACCATATATTTT. The V call is TRBV2, the J call TRBJ1-3, with D tentatively TRBD1 (6 bases). CDR3 length: 16 residues. Germline CDR1 is SNHLY and CDR2 is FYNNEI. The V and J ends lost 5 bases and 3 bases respectively, with 17 bases between them.

CDR3 amino acids: CASSSGSGLAGPTGELFF. The CDR3, as DNA: TGTGCCAGCAGCTCCGGATCGGGGCTAGCGGGGCCCACCGGGGAGCTGTTTTTT. The rearrangement links TRBV7-9 to TRBJ2-2; 9 bases match TRBD2. Trimming took 4 bases from V and 4 from J; bases not matched to a gene: 13. The CDR3 length is 18 residues. The germline CDR1 and CDR2 sequences are SEHNR and FQNEAQ (reference sequence).

This chain uses TRBV7-2 with TRBJ1-2; D may be TRBD1 (5 bases). This CDR3 contains 14 residues. V was clipped by 5 bases and J by 4 bases, with 14 bases between them. CDR1 SGHTA and CDR2 FQGNSA come from the germline V gene. CDR3 region: CASSPTQGSYGYTF. As DNA, the CDR3 is TGTGCCAGCAGCCCTACCCAGGGAAGCTATGGCTACACCTTC.

This clone was seen a few times. This sequence joins TRBV6-5 and TRBJ2-5; 10 nucleotides line up with TRBD1. From germline, CDR1 is MNHEY and CDR2 SVGAGI. V shed 4 bases and J 5 bases; nucleotides not matched to a gene: 7. The CDR3 contains 15 residues. This CDR3 is CASSSTGGLRETQYF. CDR3 sequence (DNA): TGTGCCAGCAGTTCGACAGGGGGCCTTCGGGAGACCCAGTACTTC.

The chain is built from TRBV28 and TRBJ2-7, with 8 bases fitting TRBD2. Germline CDR1 MDHEN, CDR2 SYDVKM. This CDR3 is built from 15 residues. V trimming: 5 bases; J trimming: 3 bases; junction bases outside the gene matches: 9. The CDR3 DNA reads TGTGCCAGCAGTCCCGCGGGGGGCCACTACTACGAGCAGTACTTC. Encoded protein: CASSPAGGHYYEQYF. Drawing the rest from reference TRBV28 and TRBJ2-7, the complete variable domain is DVKVTQSSRYLVKRTGEKVFLECVQDMDHENMFWYRQDPGLGLRLIYFSYDVKMKEKGDIPEGYSVSREKKERFSLILESASTNQTSMYLCASSPAGGHYYEQYFGPGTRLTVT.

This clone was recorded a few times. This chain joins TRBV6-5 and TRBJ2-5, with D possibly TRBD1 on 5 matching bases. The CDR3 totals 14 residues. V was trimmed by 7 bases and J by 5 bases, leaving 17 bases between them. The germline gives CDR1 MNHEY, CDR2 SVGAGI. The CDR3 sequence is CASNSPRDTETQYF. CDR3 nucleotides: TGTGCCAGCAACTCCCCCAGGGATACGGAGACCCAGTACTTC.

The chain joins TRBV18 to TRBJ2-1; possibly TRBD2 for D (6 bases). CDR3 length: 13 residues. CDR1 and CDR2 (germline): KGHSH, LQKENI. V lost 3 bases, J lost 4 bases, and 7 bases lay in between. CDR3: CASSPGGYNEQFF. CDR3 DNA sequence: TGTGCCAGCTCACCGGGGGGTTACAATGAGCAGTTCTTC.

This clone was observed once. This chain links TRBV5-1 with TRBJ2-5, with D possibly matching TRBD1 (5 bases). Germline V gene lookup returns CDR1 SGHRS and CDR2 YFSETQ. CDR3 length: 14 amino acids. Trimming left V 3 bases short and J 1 base short, with 10 bases between. The CDR3 protein is CASSWGHLQETQYF. The CDR3 region has the DNA TGCGCCAGCAGCTGGGGCCACCTCCAAGAGACCCAGTACTTC.

This chain links TRBV2 with TRBJ2-5; 7 nucleotides align to TRBD1. CDR3 length equals 15 residues. Germline V gene lookup returns CDR1 SNHLY and CDR2 FYNNEI. Trimming cost V 1 base and J 5 bases; bases outside gene matches: 7. CDR3 bases: TGTGCCAGCAGTGAAGAAGGGGGCTCCGGGGAGACCCAGTACTTC. Encoded protein: CASSEEGGSGETQYF.

The rearrangement uses TRBV5-4 and TRBJ2-7; maybe TRBD1 (6 bases). V was shortened by 5 bases and J by 2 bases, with 14 bases between the two germline ends. From germline, CDR1 is SGHNT and CDR2 YYREEE (reference sequence). The CDR3 is made up of 14 amino acids. The CDR3 region has the DNA TGTGCCAGCAGTGTGTTAGGGGGTACCTACGAGCAGTACTTC. Translating gives CASSVLGGTYEQYF.

The J gene is TRBJ1-1, the V gene TRBV28; D is unresolved. The CDR3 totals 14 residues. V lost 3 bases, J lost 1 base, and 9 bases lay in between. Looked up from germline, CDR1 is MDHEN and CDR2 is SYDVKM. CDR3 in DNA: TGTGCCAGCAGTTTTACCCTCGGGAACACTGAAGCTTTCTTT. This codes for CASSFTLGNTEAFF.